This T cell receptor beta chain was profiled in a study of CD8 T cells in Susac syndrome. With random hexamers, about 0.45 to 1 ug RNA was reverse transcribed. TCRdb used MiXCR to reprocess the immunoSEQ multiplex PCR reads, holding one entry per CDR3 protein. The repertoire includes 300,000 or so distinct CDR3 sequences, roughly nine tenths of them detected once, and about 0.07% sits in the top ten. This clonotype was obtained from a human donor with multiple sclerosis. The sequenced sample consisted of CD4+ T cells from PBMCs.

CDR3 DNA: TGTGCCAGCAGCTTAGTCGGGGACAGGGGCCATGGCTACACCTTC. Translation gives CASSLVGDRGHGYTF. The chain combines TRBV7-2 with TRBJ1-2; 10 bases fit TRBD1. J gave up 6 bases and V 1 base, and 5 bases lay outside the gene matches. CDR1 and CDR2 (germline): SGHTA, FQGNSA. The CDR3 consists of 15 residues. Based on the CDR3 plus reference TRBV7-2 and TRBJ1-2, the full variable domain is GAGVSQSPSNKVTEKGKDVELRCDPISGHTALYWYRQSLGQGLEFLIYFQGNSAPDKSGLPSDRFSAERTGGSVSTLTIQRTQQEDSAVYLCASSLVGDRGHGYTFGSGTRLTVV.